This T cell receptor (beta chain) came from a study of cytomegalovirus exposure and HLA in healthy donors (dated by TCRdb to about 2017). With regard to the full study: In an earlier analysis of 587 of the donors, 250 to 350 Gb of sequence data and 90 million to 120 million unique TCR beta sequences from 150 million to 200 million T cells were reported. An early release that covered 500 to 800 HLA-typed donors contained approximately 300 gigabases of sequencing data and tens of millions of unique TCR sequences. Of the roughly 400 genotyped donors, more than 75% were placed in the genetic ancestry cluster associated with self-reported Caucasian donors. The aim of the study was to test whether cataloging public T cell receptors could identify signatures of past pathogen exposure. Using immunosequencing, the study profiled T cell repertoires from about 610 subjects and related those repertoires to cytomegalovirus serostatus. In addition to the first cohort of 666 subjects, a separate validation cohort of some 120 different subjects was used. High-throughput TCR immunosequencing, statistical association of individual TCRs with disease status, and machine learning were combined to predict cytomegalovirus infection status. A later analysis re-examined previously published TCR beta repertoires from more than 550 donors and added high-resolution HLA genotyping to investigate patterns of TCR occurrence. Rather than using new phenotypic data, the later analysis identified candidate immune exposures from TCR beta sequences and from how often those sequences occurred across donors. An earlier analysis of 500 to 650 of the donors applied high-throughput TCR beta sequencing to assess whether each TCR beta V gene segment acted as functional or pseudogenic. Alongside the repertoire data, information on donor age, sex, ethnicity and CMV serostatus was compiled. A later genetic analysis took genome-wide SNP genotypes for 398 of the 666 donors and used that subset as a discovery cohort. All discovery cohort repertoires had been generated on a single sequencing platform. Class I and class II HLA loci were covered by the typing at four-digit resolution. Typing coverage differed by locus: A, B, C, DRB1 and DQB1 were typed in roughly 620-640 donors, DQA1 in 522, DPA1 in around 610, and DPB1 in just under 480. A few DR-DQ haplotypes were treated as single units for association and clustering because of strong linkage in the cohort. Across roughly 420 genotyped donors of the cohort, an average of 235,054 unique TCR beta nucleotide sequences per donor were sequenced, and about a sixth of those sequences were non-productive.

The research as a whole found: When HLA alleles, especially DR and DQ, strongly co-occurred, attributing TCR associations to individual alleles was difficult. A further reported finding was that TCR beta sequences accurately predicted the HLA-A and HLA-B alleles for most subjects in the first cohort. Linkage disequilibrium might explain the correlated functional status among segregating V segments, but an unknown experimental factor could not be ruled out. According to a later analysis, TCR association rates differed among HLA loci, with DRB1 alleles showing the most associated TCRs and HLA-C alleles showing the fewest. It was suggested by the authors that the approach could potentially be generalized to other disease states and immunological phenotypes. An association between a missense DCLRE1C variant and V-gene and J-gene trimming of TCR beta chains was found in a later genetic analysis and replicated in an independent cohort. Presence/absence analyses assumed roughly uniform sequencing depth across donors, an assumption that may not hold. The study gave a list of around 170 TCR beta chains associated with cytomegalovirus. A later analysis reported that several top co-occurrence clusters appeared linked to parvovirus B19, influenza, CMV and Epstein-Barr virus. In vitro tests confirmed that a few of the cytomegalovirus-associated TCR beta chains recognize cytomegalovirus antigens. A later analysis found that most CMV-associated TCR beta chains appeared HLA-restricted, with HLA associations seemingly driven largely by CMV exposure. Specific HLA alleles were associated with over 15,000 TCR beta sequences at a false discovery rate of 0.05 in a later analysis. In an earlier analysis of fewer than 750 of the donors, most TCR beta V segments were observed in productive rearrangements about 87% or about 30% of the time, broadly matching IMGT annotations. The only immune exposure information available for the cohort was CMV serostatus. In this cohort, only TCR beta chains were sequenced, and detectable features were limited by the absence of alpha or paired-chain data. HLA typing was unavailable for some donors at each locus, so association tests used only the typed subset. Because the 87-base-pair reads could not distinguish some IMGT-functional V segments, including TRBV6-2 and TRBV6-3, those segments were excluded. A group of highly shared sequence variants was considered likely to be a technical artifact of the sequencing pipeline. Because counts were too low, about 18 rarely observed V segments, including chromosome 9 orphons, were left out of the earlier analysis of 587 of the donors. Compared with the approximately 710-donor mean, donors in an Asian-associated ancestry cluster had fewer N-insertions in productive TCRs, according to a later genetic analysis. Most TCR sequences were seen in very few donors, while some public TCRs were found in many individuals. A later analysis found that HLA-associated TCR beta chains were more clonally expanded and had lower generation probabilities than equally common non-associated chains. In both the original and validation cohorts, the classifier was reported to diagnose cytomegalovirus status with high specificity and sensitivity.

The cohort consisted of approximately 670 healthy bone marrow donors. Cohort members were all nominally healthy when sampled, although unrecorded immune exposures were likely present. The donor was CMV seronegative and belonged to the group of over 300 seronegative cohort members. A peripheral blood sample was provided by each donor, and peripheral blood mononuclear cells were used for TCR beta sequencing. Genomic DNA was extracted from the blood cell samples with the Qiagen DNeasy Blood Extraction Kit. Receptor amplification or capture employed the immunoSEQ multiplex PCR assay. A mixture of 60 forward primers for TCR Vbeta segments and 13 reverse primers for TCR Jbeta segments was used in the multiplex PCR. Amplification of the CDR3 region of rearranged TCR beta genes was performed with a multiplex PCR assay on genomic DNA. The amplified TCR beta libraries were sequenced on the Illumina HiSeq System as 87-base-pair reads. Regarding the original processing steps: A later analysis tallied around 82 million unique TCR beta chains across the approximately 670 repertoires, and about 10 million of those chains were shared by two or more donors. To remove PCR and sequencing errors, raw reads were error-corrected and collapsed into unique sequences using a nearest-neighbor algorithm that merged closely related sequences. To assign V, D and J gene segments, CDR3 sequences were aligned to IMGT reference sequences. For a sequence to be retained, at least a six-nucleotide match to both a V gene segment and a J gene segment was required. Rearrangements were classified as productive when the CDR3 lacked stop codons and remained in frame with V and J, and all other rearrangements were classified as non-productive. Following IMGT convention, CDR3 was defined as the stretch from the second conserved V-encoded cysteine up to the conserved J-encoded phenylalanine. The earlier analysis of a few hundred of the donors excluded any sequence lacking an unambiguous match to a single V gene segment. In an earlier analysis of about 590 of the donors, a V segment was called functional when productive rearrangements were above 56.7%, and segregating when the standard deviation between donors exceeded 5%. A statistical classification framework was built to diagnose cytomegalovirus status from the catalog of TCR beta chain sequences. V and J gene assignment, in a later analysis, came from comparing TCR nucleotide sequences with IMGT/GENE-DB human TR gene sequences. In a later analysis, CDR3 sequences and most-parsimonious VDJ recombination scenarios were assigned using the TCRdist pipeline. In a later analysis, every TCR beta chain was defined by the combination of its CDR3 amino acid sequence and its V-gene family, and reads without a unique V-gene family were dropped. In a later analysis, 500 to 700 highly shared, low-generation-probability nucleotide sequences were removed to address suspected cross-contamination and a sequencing artifact. A later analysis calculated a clonal expansion index for each public chain from normalized within-repertoire ranks of inferred template counts. A later analysis computed generation probabilities with a VDJ recombination model fitted to out-of-frame rearrangements, and checked the results against IGoR. A later analysis scored TCR-TCR, TCR-HLA and TCR-CMV co-occurrence with hypergeometric tests, applying a repertoire-size bias correction to TCR pairs. False discovery rates were estimated in a later analysis by permuting HLA or CMV assignments 20 times. In a later analysis, co-occurring TCRs were grouped using DBSCAN, and TCRdist sequence similarity was added for clustering within HLA-allele-positive subsets. For co-occurrence clustering, repertoires with fewer than 30,000 or more than 120,000 public chains were excluded, along with 4 to 6 repertoires with anomalous nucleotide sharing. TCRdb retrieved this table from immuneACCESS and kept in-frame rearrangements only. Not all clones are present; in checked studies, unresolved V genes account for under half, and no reason is known for the remainder. V and J calls and clone size are as listed in that table; D and trimming were resolved from the DNA. The sample's own table lists 150,000 to 250,000 clones. In total, the top ten clones hold less than 0.9% of the sample.

Taken from cysteine to phenylalanine, the CDR3 has 14 residues. CDR3 DNA only is kept here, 42 bases in frame from base 1. V lost 2 bases and J lost 5 bases, and the count of bases not matched to a germline gene is 6. CDR1 is given as MNHEY and CDR2 as SVGAGI, both from the germline V gene. As for this clone: It has no known antigen specificity.

The chain joins TRBV6-5 to TRBJ2-7; TRBD2 agrees with 7 junctional bases. Source material: PBMCs. This receptor was obtained from a boy aged 5-17 years in good health and CMV-seronegative. The nucleotide sequence is given as TGTGCCAGCAGTTACAGCGGGGTGGTGGACGAGCAGTACTTC. Translated, this gives CASSYSGVVDEQYF.